This TCR beta chain appears in the sequencing data of a study of cytomegalovirus exposure and HLA in healthy donors. Sequencing was performed with immunoSEQ multiplex PCR; in TCRdb, only in-frame clones are kept and a portion is missing. The table lists 60,000 or so clones, roughly nine tenths of them singletons. With regard to this clone: Its antigen is currently unknown.

Study-level findings and limits: High sensitivity and specificity were reportedly achieved when the classifier diagnosed cytomegalovirus status.

This CDR3 is 19 amino acids long. CDR1 and CDR2 (germline): SQVTM, ANQGSEA. Trimming at V came to 7 bases and at J to 12 bases, leaving 32 bases not matched to a gene. This TCR was recovered from a man younger than 30 in good health and CMV-seronegative. The sequencing sample was made of PBMCs. The rearrangement links TRBV29-1 to TRBJ2-1; 8 positions match TRBD2. The CDR3 here is CSAESLGLDAGGTTMRQFF. The CDR3 nucleotides are TGCAGCGCTGAGTCCCTCGGATTAGATGCGGGAGGTACCACAATGAGGCAGTTCTTC.